What follows are 24 T cell receptor beta chains derived from one specimen sequenced in a study of T cell responses to AZD1222 COVID-19 vaccine. TCRdb's table, derived via immunoSEQ multiplex PCR, lists solely in-frame clones and lacks some. Of 150,000 to 250,000 clones in the sample, approximately 93% are singletons; the top ten hold about 1%. Sequencing used peripheral blood, obtained 28 days after the second AZD1222 dose. The receptor set was obtained from an adult who received the AZD1222 COVID-19 vaccine.

This clone appeared once. The CDR3 sequence is CASHIGRTYTDTQYF. CDR3 nucleotide sequence: TGTGCCAGTCATATTGGCAGGACTTACACAGATACGCAGTATTTT. The chain combines TRBV7-2 with TRBJ2-3; a possible D gene is TRBD2 (5 bases). V lost 9 bases and J lost 2, with 18 bases in between. Germline V lookup: CDR1 SGHTA, CDR2 FQGNSA. The CDR3 contains 15 residues.

The genes are TRBV18 and TRBJ1-4; D is ambiguous. Germline V CDR1 and CDR2: KGHSH, LQKENI. The CDR3 length is 13 residues. The ends were cut back, 3 bases at V and 3 bases at J, with 5 bases in the middle. The CDR3 sequence is CASSPDPNEKLFF. In DNA, the CDR3 is TGTGCCAGCTCACCTGACCCTAATGAAAAACTGTTTTTT.

V is TRBV5-1 and J is TRBJ2-1; D is unclear. Germline loops: CDR1 SGHRS, CDR2 YFSETQ. The length of the CDR3 is 12 residues. Trimming removed 2 bases at V and 5 bases at J, with 5 bases between. Here the CDR3 reads CASSLADNEQFF. The CDR3 DNA reads as TGCGCCAGCAGCTTAGCCGACAATGAGCAGTTCTTC.

The chain recombines TRBV30 with TRBJ1-2; D is perhaps TRBD1 (6 bases). CDR1 and CDR2 (germline): GTSNPN, SVGIG (reference sequence). The ends were cut back, 1 base at V and 0 bases at J, with 9 bases in the middle. This CDR3 has 14 residues. The CDR3 spells CAWSGDTANYGYTF. The CDR3 bases are TGTGCCTGGAGTGGGGACACTGCTAACTATGGCTACACCTTC.

This clone was picked up one time. The rearrangement joins TRBV2 to TRBJ2-1; 14 nucleotides line up with TRBD2. Trimming cost V 2 bases and J 9 bases; bases outside gene matches: 3. The CDR3 spans 15 residues. Germline V gives CDR1 SNHLY, CDR2 FYNNEI. In DNA, the CDR3 is TGTGCCAGCAGTGAATTGGGACTAGCGGGGGTTGAGCAGTTCTTC. Amino acid sequence: CASSELGLAGVEQFF. Full variable domain (outside the CDR3, taken from reference TRBV2 and TRBJ2-1): EPEVTQTPSHQVTQMGQEVILRCVPISNHLYFYWYRQILGQKVEFLVSFYNNEISEKSEIFDDQFSVERPDGSNFTLKIRSTKLEDSAMYFCASSELGLAGVEQFFGPGTRLTVL.

This rearrangement joins TRBV7-3 to TRBJ2-2; TRBD2 matches 9 bases. The CDR3 totals 16 residues. The ends lost 5 bases at V and 6 bases at J; junction bases unmatched: 10. Germline values: CDR1 SGHTA, CDR2 FQGTGA. The CDR3 reads CASSPSAGGPAGELFF. Written as DNA, the CDR3 is TGTGCCAGCAGCCCCAGCGCGGGGGGGCCGGCCGGGGAGCTGTTTTTT.

This clone was recorded a few times. Other DNA sequences in the same sample also yield this CDR3. V gene TRBV25-1 combines with J gene TRBJ2-5; D call uncertain. Germline V gives CDR1 MGHDK, CDR2 SYGVNS. This CDR3 has 12 residues. V lost 1 base and J lost 4, with 4 bases in between. CDR3 coding DNA: TGTGCCAGCAGTGAATCCGCAGAGACCCAGTACTTC. Protein product: CASSESAETQYF.

The rearrangement links TRBV14 to TRBJ1-2; D possibly corresponds to TRBD1 (6 bases). The CDR3 extends over 16 amino acids. Trimming took off 0 bases at V and 4 bases at J, with 15 bases between the two ends. The germline gives CDR1 SGHDN, CDR2 FVKESK. The CDR3 here is CASSQDQGKGGYGYTF. CDR3 nucleotide sequence: TGTGCCAGCAGCCAAGATCAAGGAAAAGGGGGCTATGGCTACACCTTC.

The chain carries TRBV7-2 and TRBJ1-2, with D maybe TRBD1 (5 bases). V lost 5 bases and J lost 4, with 14 bases in between. The length of the CDR3 is 14 residues. In germline, CDR1 is SGHTA, CDR2 FQGNSA. CDR3 sequence: CASSRTKAFYGYTF. In DNA form, the CDR3 reads TGTGCCAGCAGCCGGACAAAGGCCTTCTATGGCTACACCTTC.

The sample holds one count of this clone. The rearrangement joins TRBV7-9 to TRBJ2-2, with TRBD2 identical over 13 bases. Per the germline V gene, CDR1 is SEHNR and CDR2 is FQNEAQ (reference sequence). This CDR3 is 19 amino acids long. The J segment lost 1 base and the V segment lost 5 bases, leaving 10 bases of the junction unmatched. CDR3: CASSQLRLAGGQNTGELFF. The DNA of the CDR3 is TGTGCCAGCAGCCAACTAAGACTAGCGGGGGGCCAGAACACCGGGGAGCTGTTTTTT.

In this sample, this clone turned up once. This CDR3 is CASSSQLDRDYGYTF. The DNA of the CDR3 is TGTGCCAGTAGTAGCCAACTCGACAGGGACTATGGCTACACCTTC. The chain is built from TRBV19 and TRBJ1-2; 7 bases line up with TRBD1. Germline V CDR1 and CDR2: LNHDA, SQIVND (reference sequence). This CDR3 region has 15 residues. Unmatched junction bases numbered 8, after V lost 4 bases and J lost 3 bases.

This chain links TRBV7-2 with TRBJ1-4, with TRBD1 identical over 8 bases. The CDR3 totals 15 residues. With V trimmed by 6 bases and J by 3 bases, 6 bases remained unmatched. In germline, CDR1 is SGHTA, CDR2 FQGNSA. For the CDR3, the DNA is TGTGCCAGCAGACTCTCGGGACAGGCTAATGAAAAACTGTTTTTT. It specifies CASRLSGQANEKLFF.

The chain couples TRBV28 to TRBJ2-7; 15 bases are a match to TRBD2. From germline, CDR1 is MDHEN and CDR2 SYDVKM. The CDR3 is made up of 15 amino acids. The V and J ends lost 6 bases and 2 bases, in that order; junction bases with no gene match: 2. The CDR3 nucleotides read TGTGCCAGCAGGGGGACTAGCGGGGGGACCTACGAGCAGTACTTC. Translated, it gives CASRGTSGGTYEQYF.

CDR3 protein: CASTRGSPSTDTQYF. CDR3 in DNA: TGTGCCAGCACCCGCGGTTCTCCGAGCACAGATACGCAGTATTTT. The gene calls are TRBV6-6 and TRBJ2-3; D is ambiguous. Per germline, CDR1 MNHNY and CDR2 SVGAGI (reference sequence). Trimming left V 7 bases short and J 0 bases short, with 14 bases between. The CDR3 extends over 15 amino acids.

This clone was counted once. The V and J genes are TRBV11-2 and TRBJ1-2; a possible D gene is TRBD1 (5 bases). V was pared by 1 base and J by 8 bases, with 17 bases between. Germline CDR1 and CDR2: SGHAT and FQNNGV. The CDR3 sequence is 15 residues long. As DNA, the CDR3 is TGTGCCAGCAGCTTAGTTCGTGAAAGGGACTGGGGCTACACCTTC. This codes for CASSLVRERDWGYTF.

This clone was seen a single time. The CDR3 here is CASKPPEGTEAFF. In nucleotides, the CDR3 is TGTGCCAGTAAACCACCGGAGGGCACTGAAGCTTTCTTT. This chain joins TRBV19 and TRBJ1-1; D is ambiguous. CDR1 LNHDA and CDR2 SQIVND come from the germline V gene (reference sequence). The CDR3 length is 13 residues. V lost 7 bases and J lost 4, with 13 bases in between.

The rearrangement links TRBV11-1 to TRBJ1-1; no clear D. V shed 0 bases and J shed 9 bases, with 14 bases lying between them. The V gene's germline CDR1 is SGHAT and CDR2 FQDESV (reference sequence). There are 14 residues in the CDR3. CDR3 coding DNA: TGTGCCAGCAGCTTAGCCACGGACGTAGGAAAAGCTTTCTTT. Protein product: CASSLATDVGKAFF. Using reference TRBV11-1 and TRBJ1-1 for the parts outside the CDR3, the full variable domain is EAEVAQSPRYKITEKSQAVAFWCDPISGHATLYWYRQILGQGPELLVQFQDESVVDDSQLPKDRFSAERLKGVDSTLKIQPAELGDSAMYLCASSLATDVGKAFFGQGTRLTVV.

V usage is TRBV4-1 and J usage is TRBJ2-5; TRBD2 is a possible D gene (5 bases). With 1 base removed from V and 4 bases from J, the gap between germline ends came to 7 bases. The CDR3 is 13 amino acids. CDR1 is MGHRA, CDR2 YSYEKL, per germline. Written as DNA, the CDR3 is TGCGCCAGCAGCCAAGTCGGGATAGAGACCCAGTACTTC. It encodes CASSQVGIETQYF.

The chain uses TRBV7-6 and TRBJ2-2, with 8 bases lining up with TRBD2. Trimming removed 6 bases from V and 6 bases from J; junction bases left unmatched: 9. The CDR3 is 15 amino acids. Germline values: CDR1 SGHVS, CDR2 FNYEAQ. The CDR3 sequence: CASREGSGVSGELFF. In nucleotides, the CDR3 is TGTGCCAGCAGAGAGGGTAGCGGGGTCTCCGGGGAGCTGTTTTTT.

The chain joins TRBV18 to TRBJ1-1; 8 nucleotides match TRBD1. CDR1 KGHSH and CDR2 LQKENI come from the germline V gene. With V trimmed by 3 bases and J by 1 base, 4 bases remained unmatched. The CDR3 is 15 residues long. The CDR3: CASSPGTGSNTEAFF. CDR3 DNA sequence: TGTGCCAGCTCACCTGGGACAGGTTCGAACACTGAAGCTTTCTTT.

This rearrangement joins TRBV5-4 to TRBJ2-1, with TRBD2 identical over 10 bases. The V gene's germline CDR1 is SGHNT and CDR2 YYREEE (reference sequence). The CDR3 consists of 16 residues. V lost 0 bases, J lost 6 bases, and 6 bases stayed unmatched. CDR3 loop: CASSLGGLAGVNEQFF. As DNA, the CDR3 is TGTGCCAGCAGCTTGGGAGGCCTAGCGGGGGTCAATGAGCAGTTCTTC.

This clone has a handful of counts. The chain is built from TRBV6-1 and TRBJ2-7; D gene ambiguous. Per the germline V gene, CDR1 is MNHNS and CDR2 is SASEGT. The CDR3 extends over 14 amino acids. Trimming pared 2 bases from V and 0 bases from J, leaving 8 bases between. The CDR3 region has the DNA TGTGCCAGCAGTGAAACGGGTGGCTCCTACGAGCAGTACTTC. As protein: CASSETGGSYEQYF.

V gene TRBV7-3 combines with J gene TRBJ2-1; possibly TRBD2 for D (6 bases). CDR3 length equals 16 residues. In germline, CDR1 is SGHTA, CDR2 FQGTGA. The ends were cut back, 5 bases at V and 4 bases at J, with 18 bases in the middle. The CDR3 region has the DNA TGTGCCAGCAGCAAAGATCGGAGCGGGTCTTACAATGAGCAGTTCTTC. This gives the protein CASSKDRSGSYNEQFF.

The gene calls are TRBV12-3 or TRBV12-4 and TRBJ2-7; D call uncertain. The ends were cut back, 5 bases at V and 7 bases at J, with 15 bases in the middle. The CDR3 extends over 13 amino acids. CDR3 region: CASSPNPMAEQYF. CDR3 DNA: TGTGCCAGCAGTCCCAACCCAATGGCGGAGCAGTACTTC.